The rows below give T cell receptor beta chains drawn from one sample of a study of cytomegalovirus exposure and HLA in healthy donors. Assay: immunoSEQ multiplex PCR; the TCRdb copy retains only in-frame clones and omits some. The repertoire holds 100,000 to 150,000 clones, with roughly 77% as singletons. The specimen sequenced was PBMCs. The receptors stem from a woman between 35 and 50 years old in good health and CMV-seropositive. Both conserved end residues are part of each CDR3. The D gene is left open where the match is weak. Clone size is stated in some rows and not others, as once, few, many or a class when expanded.

j_gene: TRBJ1-3
v_gene: TRBV5-5
abundance: -
d_gene: -
CDR3aa: CASSPIAGVTGNTIYF
CDR3nt: TGTGCCAGCAGCCCAATCGCGGGGGTCACCGGAAACACCATATATTTT

j_gene: TRBJ2-7
v_gene: TRBV27
abundance: once
d_gene: TRBD2
CDR3aa: CASSPVLAGRSSYEQYF
CDR3nt: TGTGCCAGCAGCCCCGTGCTAGCGGGACGAAGCTCCTACGAGCAGTACTTC

j_gene: TRBJ2-3
v_gene: TRBV11-2
abundance: once
d_gene: -
CDR3aa: CASTMPRIFSTDTQYF
CDR3nt: TGTGCCAGCACTATGCCTAGGATTTTTAGCACAGATACGCAGTATTTT

j_gene: TRBJ2-1
v_gene: TRBV6-1
abundance: -
d_gene: TRBD2
CDR3aa: CASSEAGTSRYNEQFF
CDR3nt: TGTGCCAGCAGTGAAGCAGGGACTAGCCGTTACAATGAGCAGTTCTTC

j_gene: TRBJ2-5
v_gene: TRBV29-1
abundance: -
d_gene: TRBD2
CDR3aa: CSGLRASGETQYF
CDR3nt: TGCAGCGGCCTCAGGGCTAGCGGAGAGACCCAGTACTTC

j_gene: TRBJ2-7
v_gene: TRBV27
abundance: -
d_gene: TRBD2
CDR3aa: CASGKGLGGPSDEQYF
CDR3nt: TGTGCCAGCGGAAAAGGATTGGGAGGGCCTTCGGACGAGCAGTACTTC

j_gene: TRBJ2-7
v_gene: TRBV7-2
abundance: -
d_gene: TRBD2
CDR3aa: CASSFQGGAGGSYEQYF
CDR3nt: TGTGCCAGCAGCTTCCAAGGCGGGGCGGGAGGATCCTACGAGCAGTACTTC

j_gene: TRBJ2-3
v_gene: TRBV2
abundance: -
d_gene: -
CDR3aa: CASSEGVDTQYF
CDR3nt: TGTGCCAGCAGTGAAGGCGTAGATACGCAGTATTTT

j_gene: TRBJ2-2
v_gene: TRBV5-6
abundance: -
d_gene: -
CDR3aa: CASSYDVDSGELFF
CDR3nt: TGTGCCAGCAGCTACGATGTCGACAGCGGGGAGCTGTTTTTT

j_gene: TRBJ2-7
v_gene: TRBV21-1
abundance: -
d_gene: -
CDR3aa: CASSKRLAGGPSYYEQYF
CDR3nt: TGTGCCAGCAGCAAAAGATTAGCGGGAGGTCCCTCCTACTACGAGCAGTACTTC

j_gene: TRBJ2-1
v_gene: TRBV12-5
abundance: -
d_gene: TRBD2
CDR3aa: CASGLDLAGKYNEQFF
CDR3nt: TGTGCTAGTGGCCTGGACTTAGCGGGAAAGTACAATGAGCAGTTCTTC

j_gene: TRBJ2-5
v_gene: TRBV6-1
abundance: -
d_gene: -
CDR3aa: CASSELAGVGGQETQYF
CDR3nt: TGTGCCAGCAGTGAACTGGCAGGGGTGGGTGGCCAAGAGACCCAGTACTTC

j_gene: TRBJ2-7
v_gene: TRBV27
abundance: -
d_gene: TRBD2
CDR3aa: CASSPPGGRAYEQYF
CDR3nt: TGTGCCAGCAGTCCTCCGGGGGGGAGGGCGTACGAGCAGTACTTC

j_gene: TRBJ2-4
v_gene: TRBV5-1
abundance: -
d_gene: TRBD1
CDR3aa: CASTGGANIQYF
CDR3nt: TGCGCCAGTACAGGGGGCGCAAACATTCAATACTTC

j_gene: TRBJ2-3
v_gene: TRBV10-3
abundance: -
d_gene: TRBD2
CDR3aa: CAILSGAGPDTQYF
CDR3nt: TGTGCCATCCTATCAGGAGCGGGGCCAGATACGCAGTATTTT

j_gene: TRBJ1-6
v_gene: TRBV5-1
abundance: -
d_gene: TRBD1
CDR3aa: CASSQGANSPLHF
CDR3nt: TGCGCCAGCAGCCAGGGGGCGAATTCACCCCTCCACTTT

j_gene: TRBJ2-7
v_gene: TRBV9
abundance: -
d_gene: -
CDR3aa: CASSVGSSSYEQYF
CDR3nt: TGTGCCAGCAGCGTAGGAAGTAGCTCCTACGAGCAGTACTTC

j_gene: TRBJ1-4
v_gene: TRBV6-1
abundance: -
d_gene: -
CDR3aa: CASSDGGISNEKLFF
CDR3nt: TGTGCCAGCAGTGACGGCGGAATTTCTAATGAAAAACTGTTTTTT

j_gene: TRBJ1-5
v_gene: TRBV28
abundance: -
d_gene: -
CDR3aa: CASEPGLGQPQHF
CDR3nt: TGTGCCAGCGAGCCAGGGCTCGGTCAGCCCCAGCATTTT

j_gene: TRBJ2-7
v_gene: TRBV6-6
abundance: -
d_gene: TRBD2
CDR3aa: CASRSGGGGEQYF
CDR3nt: TGTGCCAGCCGTAGCGGGGGAGGGGGCGAGCAGTACTTC

j_gene: TRBJ2-5
v_gene: TRBV6-5
abundance: -
d_gene: -
CDR3aa: CASLGQETQYF
CDR3nt: TGTGCCAGCCTCGGGCAAGAGACCCAGTACTTC

j_gene: TRBJ1-2
v_gene: TRBV27
abundance: -
d_gene: TRBD1
CDR3aa: CASSYRQGAWYGYTF
CDR3nt: TGTGCCAGCAGTTATCGCCAGGGGGCATGGTATGGCTACACCTTC

j_gene: TRBJ1-1
v_gene: TRBV4-2
abundance: -
d_gene: TRBD1
CDR3aa: CASSQTGPGTEAFF
CDR3nt: TGTGCCAGCAGCCAGACAGGGCCGGGCACTGAAGCTTTCTTT

j_gene: TRBJ1-2
v_gene: TRBV7-3
abundance: -
d_gene: TRBD1
CDR3aa: CASSLMATGDGYTF
CDR3nt: TGTGCCAGCAGCTTAATGGCCACAGGGGATGGCTACACCTTC

j_gene: TRBJ2-7
v_gene: TRBV6-1
abundance: -
d_gene: -
CDR3aa: CASRSNVEAPQYF
CDR3nt: TGTGCCAGCAGAAGCAACGTGGAGGCGCCGCAGTACTTC

j_gene: TRBJ1-6
v_gene: TRBV6-1
abundance: -
d_gene: -
CDR3aa: CASSEGAGSGSPLHF
CDR3nt: TGTGCCAGCAGTGAGGGGGCGGGTTCTGGTTCACCCCTCCACTTT

j_gene: TRBJ2-7
v_gene: TRBV14
abundance: -
d_gene: -
CDR3aa: CASKEAETYEQYF
CDR3nt: TGTGCCAGCAAGGAAGCGGAGACCTACGAGCAGTACTTC

j_gene: TRBJ2-1
v_gene: TRBV7-6
abundance: -
d_gene: TRBD1
CDR3aa: CASSAVDRDGDEQFF
CDR3nt: TGTGCCAGCAGCGCCGTCGACAGGGATGGAGATGAGCAGTTCTTC

j_gene: TRBJ1-1
v_gene: TRBV7-6
abundance: -
d_gene: -
CDR3aa: CASSLDPVNTEAFF
CDR3nt: TGTGCCAGCAGCTTAGATCCGGTGAACACTGAAGCTTTCTTT

j_gene: TRBJ1-5
v_gene: TRBV19
abundance: once
d_gene: -
CDR3aa: CASSKQGSISNQPQHF
CDR3nt: TGTGCCAGTAGTAAACAGGGATCTATTTCCAATCAGCCCCAGCATTTT

j_gene: TRBJ2-2
v_gene: TRBV28
abundance: -
d_gene: -
CDR3aa: CASIETGGYTGELFF
CDR3nt: TGTGCCAGCATCGAAACCGGGGGTTACACCGGGGAGCTGTTTTTT

j_gene: TRBJ2-7
v_gene: TRBV9
abundance: -
d_gene: -
CDR3aa: CASSRVSGQTYEQYF
CDR3nt: TGTGCCAGCAGTCGAGTGTCGGGACAAACCTACGAGCAGTACTTC

j_gene: TRBJ1-1
v_gene: TRBV7-2
abundance: -
d_gene: -
CDR3aa: CASSLQGDTEAFF
CDR3nt: TGTGCCAGCAGTCTACAGGGAGACACTGAAGCTTTCTTT

j_gene: TRBJ1-2
v_gene: TRBV4-3
abundance: -
d_gene: -
CDR3aa: CASSHSSQGGYGYTF
CDR3nt: TGCGCCAGCAGCCACAGCTCTCAAGGGGGTTACGGCTACACCTTC

j_gene: TRBJ2-7
v_gene: TRBV6-5
abundance: -
d_gene: TRBD2
CDR3aa: CAASIGGSGERYF
CDR3nt: TGTGCCGCCAGTATCGGGGGGAGTGGCGAGCGGTACTTC

j_gene: TRBJ2-5
v_gene: TRBV11-3
abundance: -
d_gene: -
CDR3aa: CASSSRLQETQYF
CDR3nt: TGTGCCAGCAGCTCCCGACTTCAAGAGACCCAGTACTTC

j_gene: TRBJ1-3
v_gene: TRBV4-3
abundance: -
d_gene: -
CDR3aa: CASSQDRGPSSGNTIYF
CDR3nt: TGCGCCAGCAGCCAAGATCGAGGGCCGAGCTCTGGAAACACCATATATTTT

j_gene: TRBJ2-7
v_gene: TRBV9
abundance: -
d_gene: TRBD2
CDR3aa: CASSVGQGGVYEQYF
CDR3nt: TGTGCCAGCAGCGTAGGGCAGGGAGGGGTCTACGAGCAGTACTTC

j_gene: TRBJ2-1
v_gene: TRBV5-6
abundance: -
d_gene: -
CDR3aa: CASSSPLPYNEQFF
CDR3nt: TGTGCCAGCAGCTCCCCCCTCCCCTACAATGAGCAGTTCTTC

j_gene: TRBJ1-2
v_gene: TRBV6-1
abundance: -
d_gene: -
CDR3aa: CASSETGLANGYTF
CDR3nt: TGTGCCAGCAGTGAAACAGGGCTGGCTAATGGCTACACCTTC

j_gene: TRBJ1-3
v_gene: TRBV2
abundance: few
d_gene: -
CDR3aa: CASSEGRTGNTIYF
CDR3nt: TGTGCCAGCAGTGAAGGGCGGACTGGAAACACCATATATTTT

j_gene: TRBJ1-2
v_gene: TRBV11-2
abundance: once
d_gene: -
CDR3aa: CASSFTFRAGHYGYTF
CDR3nt: TGTGCCAGCAGCTTCACCTTTCGGGCAGGGCACTATGGCTACACCTTC

j_gene: TRBJ2-1
v_gene: TRBV6-1
abundance: -
d_gene: -
CDR3aa: CASSERGWNEQFF
CDR3nt: TGTGCCAGCAGTGAACGGGGTTGGAATGAGCAGTTCTTC

j_gene: TRBJ1-2
v_gene: TRBV6-6
abundance: -
d_gene: TRBD1
CDR3aa: CAIQGVLGYGYTF
CDR3nt: TGTGCCATACAGGGGGTATTGGGCTATGGCTACACCTTC